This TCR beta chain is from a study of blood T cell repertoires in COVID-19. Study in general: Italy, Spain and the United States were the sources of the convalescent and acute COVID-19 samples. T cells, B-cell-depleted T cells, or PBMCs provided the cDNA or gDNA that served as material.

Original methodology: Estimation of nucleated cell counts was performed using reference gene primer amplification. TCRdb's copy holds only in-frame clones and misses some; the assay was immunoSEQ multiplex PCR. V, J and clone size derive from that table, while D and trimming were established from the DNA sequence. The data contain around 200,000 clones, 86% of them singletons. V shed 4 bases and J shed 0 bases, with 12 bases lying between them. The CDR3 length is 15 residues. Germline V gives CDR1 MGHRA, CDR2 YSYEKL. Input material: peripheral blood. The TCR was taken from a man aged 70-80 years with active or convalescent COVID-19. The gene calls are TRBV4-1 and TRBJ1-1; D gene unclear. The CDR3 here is CASSPVRVLNTEAFF. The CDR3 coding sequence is TGCGCCAGCAGCCCCGTCCGGGTCCTGAACACTGAAGCTTTCTTT.